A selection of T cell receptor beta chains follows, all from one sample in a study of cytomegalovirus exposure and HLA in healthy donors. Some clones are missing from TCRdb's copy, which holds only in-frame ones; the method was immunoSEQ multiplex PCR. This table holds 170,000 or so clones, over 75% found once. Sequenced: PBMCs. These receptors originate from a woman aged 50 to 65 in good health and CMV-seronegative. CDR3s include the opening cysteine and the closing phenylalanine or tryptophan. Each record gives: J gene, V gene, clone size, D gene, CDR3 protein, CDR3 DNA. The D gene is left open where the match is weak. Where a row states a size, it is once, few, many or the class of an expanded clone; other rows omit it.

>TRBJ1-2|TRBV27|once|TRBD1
CASGQGNGYTF
TGTGCCAGCGGACAGGGGAATGGCTACACCTTC
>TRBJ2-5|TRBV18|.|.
CASSPPSAETQYF
TGTGCCAGCTCACCACCTAGCGCTGAGACCCAGTACTTC
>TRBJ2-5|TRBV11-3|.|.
CASSDGRETQYF
TGTGCCAGCAGCGATGGGCGAGAGACCCAGTACTTC
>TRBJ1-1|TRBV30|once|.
CAWSSDTEAFF
TGTGCCTGGAGCTCCGACACTGAAGCTTTCTTT
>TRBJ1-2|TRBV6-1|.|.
CASLRPGEGGYTF
TGTGCCAGCCTCCGGCCAGGGGAAGGTGGCTACACCTTC
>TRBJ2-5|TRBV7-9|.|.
CASSRSSGQETQYF
TGTGCCAGCAGCCGGTCCAGCGGACAAGAGACCCAGTACTTC
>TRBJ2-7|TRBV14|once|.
CASSQEPGRYEQYF
TGTGCCAGCAGCCAAGAACCAGGGAGGTACGAGCAGTACTTC
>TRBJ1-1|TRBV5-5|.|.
CASSLVREALMNTEAFF
TGTGCCAGCAGCTTGGTCAGGGAAGCCCTCATGAACACTGAAGCTTTCTTT
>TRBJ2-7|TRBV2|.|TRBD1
CASKVQGAGYEQYF
TGTGCCAGCAAAGTACAGGGGGCTGGCTACGAGCAGTACTTC
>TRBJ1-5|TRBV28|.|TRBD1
CASSLGQGRQPQHF
TGTGCCAGCAGTTTAGGACAGGGACGACAGCCCCAGCATTTT
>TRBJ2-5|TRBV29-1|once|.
CSVEPRGQETQYF
TGCAGCGTTGAACCCAGGGGCCAAGAGACCCAGTACTTC
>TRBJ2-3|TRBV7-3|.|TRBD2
CASSPGGRGTDTQYF
TGTGCCAGCAGCCCGGGGGGGCGGGGCACAGATACGCAGTATTTT
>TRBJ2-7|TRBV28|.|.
CASSSPGYEQYF
TGTGCCAGCAGTTCCCCAGGGTACGAGCAGTACTTC
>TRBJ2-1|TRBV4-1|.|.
CASSSVPSSQSSYNEQFF
TGCGCCAGCAGCTCTGTACCGAGTAGCCAAAGCTCCTACAATGAGCAGTTCTTC
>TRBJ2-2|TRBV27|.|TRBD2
CASTLAGGPGELFF
TGTGCCAGTACACTAGCGGGAGGGCCCGGGGAGCTGTTTTTT
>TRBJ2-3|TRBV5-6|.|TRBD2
CASSLKGLAGADTQYF
TGTGCCAGCAGCCTTAAGGGGCTAGCGGGAGCAGATACGCAGTATTTT
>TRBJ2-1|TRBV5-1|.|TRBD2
CASSPSGLKTYNEQFF
TGCGCCAGCAGCCCCTCGGGACTAAAAACCTACAATGAGCAGTTCTTC
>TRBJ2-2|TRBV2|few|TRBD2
CASTSSRGGGTGELFF
TGTGCCAGCACCTCCTCCCGGGGCGGGGGCACCGGGGAGCTGTTTTTT